Presented here are 25 T cell receptor beta chains from one specimen sequenced in a study of CD8 T cells in Susac syndrome. cDNA came from 0.5 to 1 ug RNA primed by random hexamers. TCRdb independently ran MiXCR on the immunoSEQ multiplex PCR reads; one entry per CDR3 protein. The data contain 150,000 to 200,000 distinct CDR3 sequences, 90% to 97% of them singletons. The sample comprised CD4+ T cells from PBMCs. All receptors derive from a human donor with multiple sclerosis.

This rearrangement joins TRBV24-1 to TRBJ2-1; D perhaps matches TRBD1 (7 bases). Germline V CDR1 and CDR2: KGHDR, SFDVKD. The V end lost 3 bases, the J end lost 0 bases, and 8 bases lay between the germline ends. The CDR3 contains 15 residues. The CDR3 sequence is CATSDQGGSYNEQFF. The DNA of the CDR3 is TGTGCCACCAGTGATCAGGGGGGCTCCTACAATGAGCAGTTCTTC.

V and J are TRBV6-5 and TRBJ2-7; D gene unclear. CDR1 is MNHEY and CDR2 is SVGAGI in the germline V gene. V lost 6 bases and J 5 bases, leaving 11 bases between the germline ends. The CDR3 is made up of 12 amino acids. CDR3 sequence (DNA): TGTGCCAGCAGCGGCAGATCCCACGAGCAGTACTTC. The encoded protein is CASSGRSHEQYF.

This chain links TRBV15 with TRBJ1-2; D not resolved. Trimming took 4 bases from V and 2 from J, leaving 5 bases between them. Germline V CDR1 and CDR2: LNHNV, YYDKDF (reference sequence). The CDR3 runs to 12 residues. CDR3 sequence: CATSTVNYGYTF. The CDR3 region has the DNA TGTGCCACCAGCACGGTCAACTATGGCTACACCTTC.

This clonotype was picked up one time. This chain links TRBV2 with TRBJ2-7; no clear D. The CDR3 is 11 amino acids. Per germline, CDR1 SNHLY and CDR2 FYNNEI. The germline V and J ends were trimmed by 2 bases and 5 bases, with 4 bases remaining between them. DNA for the CDR3: TGTGCCAGCAGTGAACGGCACGAGCAGTACTTC. This sequence encodes CASSERHEQYF.

This chain uses TRBV5-5 with TRBJ1-1; the D gene is possibly TRBD1 (5 bases). Between the trimmed V and J ends, which lost 1 base and 3 bases, there was a span of 13 bases. This CDR3 spans 15 amino acids. Germline-derived CDR1 and CDR2 are SGHKS and YYEKEE (reference sequence). The CDR3 nucleotides read TGTGCCAGCAGCTTGTCTAGGATAGGGGACACTGAAGCTTTCTTT. This sequence encodes CASSLSRIGDTEAFF.

The rearrangement links TRBV28 to TRBJ2-7; 8 bases agree with TRBD2. The ends lost 7 bases at V and 1 base at J; junction bases unmatched: 6. The CDR3 has 14 residues. The germline gives CDR1 MDHEN, CDR2 SYDVKM. The CDR3 is CASTWAGGSYEQYF. CDR3 coding DNA: TGTGCCAGCACCTGGGCGGGGGGTTCCTACGAGCAGTACTTC.

The chain has TRBV7-9 and TRBJ2-5; no clear D. The CDR3 is 13 residues long. V lost 2 bases to trimming and J lost 5 bases, with 9 bases between them. Per the germline V gene, CDR1 is SEHNR and CDR2 is FQNEAQ (reference sequence). CDR3 loop: CASSLWPEETQYF. CDR3 nucleotides: TGTGCCAGCAGCTTATGGCCAGAGGAGACCCAGTACTTC.

The rearrangement links TRBV29-1 to TRBJ2-2, with no clear D. The CDR3 contains 16 residues. V was clipped by 5 bases and J by 0 bases, with 16 bases between them. Looked up from germline, CDR1 is SQVTM and CDR2 is ANQGSEA. The CDR3 region is CSVLGQRASNTGELFF. CDR3 in DNA: TGCAGCGTTCTCGGCCAAAGGGCCTCGAACACCGGGGAGCTGTTTTTT.

This chain joins TRBV29-1 and TRBJ1-1; TRBD1 is a possible D gene (5 bases). Germline-derived CDR1 and CDR2 are SQVTM and ANQGSEA. The CDR3 is made up of 15 amino acids. Trimming took off 7 bases at V and 0 bases at J, with 18 bases between the two ends. The CDR3 protein is CSAAPGWAMNTEAFF. The DNA for the CDR3 is TGCAGCGCGGCCCCAGGGTGGGCCATGAACACTGAAGCTTTCTTT.

The J gene is TRBJ1-2, the V gene TRBV3-1; no reliable D call. Trimming removed 5 bases at V and 4 bases at J, with 14 bases between. This CDR3 has 14 residues. Germline assignment: CDR1 LGHDT and CDR2 YNNKEL (reference sequence). The CDR3 reads CASSGGWRAYGYTF. CDR3 in DNA: TGTGCCAGCAGCGGTGGTTGGAGAGCCTATGGCTACACCTTC. Full variable domain (rest looked up from reference TRBV3-1 and TRBJ1-2): DTAVSQTPKYLVTQMGNDKSIKCEQNLGHDTMYWYKQDSKKFLKIMFSYNNKELIINETVPNRFSPKSPDKAHLNLHINSLELGDSAVYFCASSGGWRAYGYTFGSGTRLTVV.

The chain is built from TRBV20-1 and TRBJ2-7, with 11 bases identical to TRBD1. The V gene end was trimmed by 4 bases and the J gene end by 5 bases; junction bases not matched to a gene: 4. Germline V gives CDR1 DFQATT, CDR2 SNEGSKA (reference sequence). This CDR3 spans 13 amino acids. CDR3 sequence reads: CSAIGQGAHEQYF. The CDR3 coding sequence is TGCAGTGCTATCGGACAGGGGGCCCACGAGCAGTACTTC.

The chain recombines TRBV7-2 with TRBJ2-7, with 11 bases fitting TRBD2. CDR1 is SGHTA and CDR2 is FQGNSA in the germline V gene. This CDR3 contains 14 residues. Trimming took 1 base from V and 4 from J; bases not matched to a gene: 0. Written as DNA, the CDR3 is TGTGCCAGCAGCTTAGTAGCGGGGGGGTACGAGCAGTACTTC. Its protein is CASSLVAGGYEQYF.

The V gene is TRBV3-1, the J gene TRBJ1-2, with D perhaps TRBD1 (6 bases). CDR1 and CDR2 from the germline V gene are LGHDT and YNNKEL (reference sequence). The V end was cut by 5 bases, the J end by 13 bases, with 20 bases between. This CDR3 contains 13 residues. Written as DNA, the CDR3 is TGTGCCAGCAGCTTATCGCTCCAAGGGGGGTGCACCTTC. This encodes CASSLSLQGGCTF. The complete variable domain, with remaining parts taken from reference TRBV3-1 and TRBJ1-2, reads DTAVSQTPKYLVTQMGNDKSIKCEQNLGHDTMYWYKQDSKKFLKIMFSYNNKELIINETVPNRFSPKSPDKAHLNLHINSLELGDSAVYFCASSLSLQGGCTFGSGTRLTVV.

The V gene is TRBV9, the J gene TRBJ1-4; 10 nucleotides align to TRBD1. CDR3 length: 14 amino acids. Germline-derived CDR1 and CDR2 are SGDLS and YYNGEE. Trimming cost V 4 bases and J 8 bases; bases outside gene matches: 5. CDR3 nucleotide sequence: TGTGCCAGCAGCCTAAGGACAGGGGGAGAAAAACTGTTTTTT. The encoded protein is CASSLRTGGEKLFF.

This clonotype was picked up one time. V and J are TRBV30 and TRBJ2-1; D is perhaps TRBD1 or TRBD2 (5 bases each). The ends were cut back, 0 bases at V and 8 bases at J, with 17 bases in the middle. CDR1 and CDR2 from the germline V gene are GTSNPN and SVGIG (reference sequence). The length of the CDR3 is 15 residues. Here the CDR3 reads CAWSVPRQGVHEQFF. CDR3 nucleotide sequence: TGTGCCTGGAGTGTACCGCGGCAGGGAGTCCATGAGCAGTTCTTC.

This clonotype showed up just once. The rearrangement uses TRBV7-2 and TRBJ2-4; TRBD2 matches at 9 bases. This CDR3 is built from 15 residues. V lost 4 bases and J lost 6; bases outside the gene matches: 7. CDR1 SGHTA and CDR2 FQGNSA come from the germline V gene. The CDR3 DNA reads as TGTGCCAGCAGCTCCATAGCGGGGGCCCTAAACATTCAGTACTTC. It translates to CASSSIAGALNIQYF.

This clonotype was recorded once. The chain couples TRBV19 to TRBJ1-5; maybe TRBD1 (5 bases). The CDR3 contains 15 residues. V lost 4 bases and J lost 6, with 16 bases in between. CDR1 is LNHDA and CDR2 is SQIVND in the germline V gene (reference sequence). CDR3 nucleotide sequence: TGTGCCAGTAGTAGCGGTGGAGGGGTTCGTCAGCCCCAGCATTTT. It encodes CASSSGGGVRQPQHF.

The CDR3 reads CSALEGLKETQYF. CDR3 DNA: TGCAGTGCTCTAGAGGGGTTGAAGGAGACCCAGTACTTC. V and J are TRBV20-1 and TRBJ2-5, with D perhaps assigned TRBD1 or TRBD2 (5 bases each). The V and J ends lost 5 bases and 5 bases respectively, with 15 bases between them. This CDR3 comprises 13 residues. Germline assignment: CDR1 DFQATT and CDR2 SNEGSKA (reference sequence).

The table lists this clonotype with a count of one. The genes are TRBV19 and TRBJ2-1, with D perhaps matching TRBD2 (6 bases). From germline, CDR1 is LNHDA and CDR2 SQIVND (reference sequence). This CDR3 spans 14 amino acids. V lost 4 bases, J lost 15 bases, and 22 bases lay in between. The CDR3 region has the DNA TGTGCCAGTAGTACAACGAATACGGCGGGGTCGAGGTTCTTC. Encoded protein: CASSTTNTAGSRFF.

This clonotype was observed once. The CDR3 DNA reads as TGCGCCAGCAGCTTGGAGGGTTGGGACGAGCAGTACTTC. It is translated as CASSLEGWDEQYF. V is TRBV5-1 and J is TRBJ2-7; D gene uncertain. Per the germline V gene, CDR1 is SGHRS and CDR2 is YFSETQ. Trimming cost V 0 bases and J 5 bases, with 9 bases left between them. The CDR3 totals 13 residues.

J is TRBJ2-7 and V is TRBV4-2; 7 bases match TRBD1. The trim removed 0 bases at V and 6 bases at J, leaving 5 bases unmatched. Germline V gene sequence: CDR1 LGHNA, CDR2 YNFKEQ. The CDR3 extends over 14 amino acids. CDR3 DNA: TGTGCCAGCAGCCAAGATGACAGGGTAGGCGAGCAGTACTTC. It yields the protein CASSQDDRVGEQYF.

The chain uses TRBV12-3 or TRBV12-4 and TRBJ2-5; 10 bases fit TRBD2. V gave up 8 bases and J gave up 6 bases; unmatched junction bases: 12. This CDR3 is built from 15 residues. The CDR3 sequence is CASAPSGGATKTQYF. The CDR3 DNA reads TGTGCCAGCGCCCCCAGCGGGGGGGCCACGAAGACCCAGTACTTC.

The chain recombines TRBV5-1 with TRBJ1-1; D call uncertain. CDR3 length: 15 residues. V gave up 0 bases and J gave up 3 bases, with 12 bases separating them. The germline V gene has CDR1 SGHRS and CDR2 YFSETQ. CDR3 nucleotides: TGCGCCAGCAGCTTGGCTGCGGGCTGGGACACTGAAGCTTTCTTT. It encodes CASSLAAGWDTEAFF.

CDR3 nucleotides: TGCAGTGCTAGCGCCACCCTGGGGGGGTCCCTGACAGATACGCAGTATTTT. Protein: CSASATLGGSLTDTQYF. The J gene is TRBJ2-3, the V gene TRBV20-1; TRBD2 aligns across 7 bases. J gave up 3 bases and V 3 bases, and 15 bases lay outside the gene matches. In germline, CDR1 is DFQATT, CDR2 SNEGSKA (reference sequence). There are 17 residues in the CDR3.

The chain links TRBV6-2 or TRBV6-3 to TRBJ2-1; D not certain. In germline, CDR1 is MNHEY, CDR2 SVGEGT. The CDR3 length is 16 residues. V was trimmed by 5 bases and J by 5 bases, leaving 19 bases between them. DNA of the CDR3: TGTGCCAGCAGTCCACTGTGGCTACGCCCTCACAATGAGCAGTTCTTC. This codes for CASSPLWLRPHNEQFF.